Each of the 18 T cell receptor beta chains below was sequenced from the same sample in a study of monozygotic twins with cystic fibrosis. Measured with immunoSEQ multiplex PCR; TCRdb has only the in-frame clones, and not every one. The sample lists 17,000 or so clones; around 96% were seen once. The specimen sequenced was blood. The receptors here all came from a girl aged 2 to 10 with cystic fibrosis.

The gene calls are TRBV18 and TRBJ1-2, with D perhaps TRBD1 (5 bases). The CDR3 contains 17 residues. Germline CDR1 is KGHSH and CDR2 is LQKENI. The V end was cut by 3 bases, the J end by 0 bases, with 17 bases between. This CDR3 is CASSPEGTANSNYGYTF. As DNA, the CDR3 is TGTGCCAGCTCACCGGAAGGGACGGCCAATTCTAACTATGGCTACACCTTC.

The CDR3 bases are TGTGCCAGCAGCTTATCCAGAGACACCTACGAGCAGTACTTC. Its translation: CASSLSRDTYEQYF. The chain employs TRBV11-2 and TRBJ2-7; no reliable D call. The V end lost 2 bases, the J end lost 2 bases, and 10 bases lay between the germline ends. The CDR3 contains 14 residues. CDR1 and CDR2 from the germline V gene are SGHAT and FQNNGV.

V and J are TRBV11-2 and TRBJ2-5, with D perhaps matching TRBD1 (5 bases). Per the germline V gene, CDR1 is SGHAT and CDR2 is FQNNGV. CDR3 length equals 13 residues. V gave up 5 bases and J gave up 2 bases, with 9 bases separating them. DNA for the CDR3: TGTGCCAGCAGCCTGGGGCGGCAAGAGACCCAGTACTTC. It is translated as CASSLGRQETQYF.

The chain recombines TRBV6-5 with TRBJ2-1; the match to TRBD2 covers 7 bases. Germline CDR1 reads MNHEY; CDR2 reads SVGAGI. V lost 10 bases and J lost 5; bases outside the gene matches: 8. There are 13 residues in the CDR3. CDR3 DNA sequence: TGTGCCATTGGCAGCGGGGTCAACAATGAGCAGTTCTTC. Translation: CAIGSGVNNEQFF.

V usage is TRBV29-1 and J usage is TRBJ1-2; possible D gene TRBD1, 6 bases. V lost 7 bases to trimming and J lost 3 bases, with 24 bases between them. Looked up from germline, CDR1 is SQVTM and CDR2 is ANQGSEA. CDR3 length: 16 residues. The CDR3: CSAIRGADPTDYGYTF. The CDR3 nucleotides read TGCAGCGCAATCCGGGGGGCGGATCCTACGGACTATGGCTACACCTTC.

The V and J genes are TRBV5-5 and TRBJ1-1; no clear D gene. Germline assignment: CDR1 SGHKS and CDR2 YYEKEE (reference sequence). CDR3 size: 14 residues. The V end lost 1 base, the J end lost 1 base, and 8 bases lay between the germline ends. The chain's CDR3 is CASSLHGPNTEAFF. CDR3 coding DNA: TGTGCCAGCAGCTTGCATGGACCGAACACTGAAGCTTTCTTT.

This clone was picked up one time. The chain joins TRBV5-6 to TRBJ2-3; perhaps TRBD2 as D (6 bases). The CDR3 is 15 amino acids. Deletions cut 4 bases from V and 0 bases from J, with 12 bases between. Germline CDR1 and CDR2: SGHDT and YYEEEE. The CDR3 sequence: CASSTTEGSTDTQYF. CDR3 nucleotides: TGTGCCAGCAGCACCACGGAGGGGAGCACAGATACGCAGTATTTT. The entire variable domain, with the rest obtained from reference TRBV5-6 and TRBJ2-3, is as follows: DAGVTQSPTHLIKTRGQQVTLRCSPKSGHDTVSWYQQALGQGPQFIFQYYEEEERQRGNFPDRFSGHQFPNYSSELNVNALLLGDSALYLCASSTTEGSTDTQYFGPGTRLTVL.

The chain carries TRBV9 and TRBJ2-6, with 7 bases lining up with TRBD1. The CDR3 is 16 amino acids. Trimming removed 2 bases from V and 0 bases from J; junction bases left unmatched: 2. CDR1 and CDR2 (germline): SGDLS, YYNGEE. The CDR3 loop is CASSVTGISGANVLTF. CDR3 DNA sequence: TGTGCCAGCAGCGTGACAGGGATCTCTGGGGCCAACGTCCTGACTTTC.

This chain connects TRBV14 to TRBJ2-7; D might be TRBD1 (6 bases). V was cut by 0 bases and J by 5 bases, with 14 bases left in between. This CDR3 region has 15 residues. Germline CDR1 is SGHDN and CDR2 is FVKESK. CDR3 residues: CASSQDRGRSHEQYF. CDR3 bases: TGTGCCAGCAGCCAAGACAGGGGCCGTTCGCACGAGCAGTACTTC.

The chain is built from TRBV2 and TRBJ2-7; D gene uncertain. Trimming shortened V by 3 bases and J by 2 bases, and 11 bases separated the two germline ends. Germline V lookup: CDR1 SNHLY, CDR2 FYNNEI. This CDR3 has 14 residues. The CDR3 sequence is CASSDPILAYEQYF. The CDR3, as DNA: TGTGCCAGCAGTGACCCAATCTTAGCCTACGAGCAGTACTTC.

The rearrangement joins TRBV25-1 to TRBJ1-1, with TRBD1 matching over 10 bases. The germline CDR1 and CDR2 sequences are MGHDK and SYGVNS. This CDR3 contains 15 residues. Trimming cost V 5 bases and J 3 bases; bases outside gene matches: 6. Here the CDR3 reads CASSHPGTGDTEAFF. In DNA form, the CDR3 reads TGTGCCAGCAGTCACCCCGGGACAGGGGACACTGAAGCTTTCTTT.

This chain connects TRBV5-8 to TRBJ2-1; D uncertain. The CDR3 has 11 residues. The V end lost 4 bases, the J end lost 6 bases, and 5 bases lay between the germline ends. Germline CDR1 SGHTS, CDR2 YDEGEE. In DNA form, the CDR3 reads TGTGCCAGCAGCCTAGGCAATGAGCAGTTCTTC. Translated, it gives CASSLGNEQFF.

The chain couples TRBV7-8 to TRBJ2-4, with a possible D match to TRBD1 (5 bases). The CDR3 length is 18 residues. In germline, CDR1 is SGHVS, CDR2 FQNEAQ. The V end was cut by 5 bases, the J end by 0 bases, with 20 bases between. CDR3 sequence reads: CASSQTIIPQGAKNIQYF. The CDR3 nucleotides are TGTGCCAGCAGCCAGACAATTATCCCCCAGGGAGCCAAAAACATTCAGTACTTC.

The CDR3 DNA reads as TGTGCCTGGAGGCAGGGGATGGAAAAACTGTTTTTT. Amino acid sequence: CAWRQGMEKLFF. The chain uses TRBV30 and TRBJ1-4; D possibly corresponds to TRBD1 (6 bases). CDR1 and CDR2 from the germline V gene are GTSNPN and SVGIG (reference sequence). This CDR3 is 12 amino acids long. The ends were cut back, 3 bases at V and 8 bases at J, with 10 bases in the middle. Full variable domain (remainder filled in from reference TRBV30 and TRBJ1-4): SQTIHQWPATLVQPVGSPLSLECTVEGTSNPNLYWYRQAAGRGLQLLFYSVGIGQISSEVPQNLSASRPQDRQFILSSKKLLLSDSGFYLCAWRQGMEKLFFGSGTQLSVL.

CDR3 nucleotide sequence: TGTGCCAGCAGCTTGGCCGACAGGCCCTACGAGCAGTACTTC. Its translation is CASSLADRPYEQYF. This chain uses TRBV5-6 with TRBJ2-7; D may be TRBD1 (6 bases). The CDR3 has 14 residues. V lost 0 bases, J lost 2 bases, and 9 bases lay in between. The germline V gene encodes CDR1 SGHDT and CDR2 YYEEEE. The full variable domain, its missing parts supplied by reference TRBV5-6 and TRBJ2-7, is DAGVTQSPTHLIKTRGQQVTLRCSPKSGHDTVSWYQQALGQGPQFIFQYYEEEERQRGNFPDRFSGHQFPNYSSELNVNALLLGDSALYLCASSLADRPYEQYFGPGTRLTVT.

The chain employs TRBV10-3 and TRBJ2-5, with a possible D match to TRBD1 (5 bases). Trimming left V 11 bases short and J 2 bases short, with 15 bases between. CDR1 is ENHRY and CDR2 is SYGVKD in the germline V gene. The CDR3 runs 13 residues. CDR3 sequence: CASRVGDQETQYF. DNA for the CDR3: TGTGCCTCCCGGGTAGGGGATCAAGAGACCCAGTACTTC.

A single count supports this clone. The chain combines TRBV28 with TRBJ1-1; no clear D gene. Germline V gene lookup returns CDR1 MDHEN and CDR2 SYDVKM. The CDR3 sequence is 15 residues long. V lost 7 bases, J lost 1 base, and 16 bases lay in between. This CDR3 reads CASISLWAGNTEAFF. The DNA for the CDR3 is TGTGCCAGCATCTCGCTGTGGGCAGGGAACACTGAAGCTTTCTTT.

The chain carries TRBV7-6 and TRBJ1-5; weak D call: TRBD1 (6 bases). V lost 5 bases and J lost 7, with 18 bases in between. The CDR3 consists of 15 residues. CDR1 is SGHVS, CDR2 FNYEAQ, per germline. Here the CDR3 DNA reads TGTGCCAGCAGCCATAACCACCGTGACAGGCAGCCCCAGCATTTT. It specifies CASSHNHRDRQPQHF.